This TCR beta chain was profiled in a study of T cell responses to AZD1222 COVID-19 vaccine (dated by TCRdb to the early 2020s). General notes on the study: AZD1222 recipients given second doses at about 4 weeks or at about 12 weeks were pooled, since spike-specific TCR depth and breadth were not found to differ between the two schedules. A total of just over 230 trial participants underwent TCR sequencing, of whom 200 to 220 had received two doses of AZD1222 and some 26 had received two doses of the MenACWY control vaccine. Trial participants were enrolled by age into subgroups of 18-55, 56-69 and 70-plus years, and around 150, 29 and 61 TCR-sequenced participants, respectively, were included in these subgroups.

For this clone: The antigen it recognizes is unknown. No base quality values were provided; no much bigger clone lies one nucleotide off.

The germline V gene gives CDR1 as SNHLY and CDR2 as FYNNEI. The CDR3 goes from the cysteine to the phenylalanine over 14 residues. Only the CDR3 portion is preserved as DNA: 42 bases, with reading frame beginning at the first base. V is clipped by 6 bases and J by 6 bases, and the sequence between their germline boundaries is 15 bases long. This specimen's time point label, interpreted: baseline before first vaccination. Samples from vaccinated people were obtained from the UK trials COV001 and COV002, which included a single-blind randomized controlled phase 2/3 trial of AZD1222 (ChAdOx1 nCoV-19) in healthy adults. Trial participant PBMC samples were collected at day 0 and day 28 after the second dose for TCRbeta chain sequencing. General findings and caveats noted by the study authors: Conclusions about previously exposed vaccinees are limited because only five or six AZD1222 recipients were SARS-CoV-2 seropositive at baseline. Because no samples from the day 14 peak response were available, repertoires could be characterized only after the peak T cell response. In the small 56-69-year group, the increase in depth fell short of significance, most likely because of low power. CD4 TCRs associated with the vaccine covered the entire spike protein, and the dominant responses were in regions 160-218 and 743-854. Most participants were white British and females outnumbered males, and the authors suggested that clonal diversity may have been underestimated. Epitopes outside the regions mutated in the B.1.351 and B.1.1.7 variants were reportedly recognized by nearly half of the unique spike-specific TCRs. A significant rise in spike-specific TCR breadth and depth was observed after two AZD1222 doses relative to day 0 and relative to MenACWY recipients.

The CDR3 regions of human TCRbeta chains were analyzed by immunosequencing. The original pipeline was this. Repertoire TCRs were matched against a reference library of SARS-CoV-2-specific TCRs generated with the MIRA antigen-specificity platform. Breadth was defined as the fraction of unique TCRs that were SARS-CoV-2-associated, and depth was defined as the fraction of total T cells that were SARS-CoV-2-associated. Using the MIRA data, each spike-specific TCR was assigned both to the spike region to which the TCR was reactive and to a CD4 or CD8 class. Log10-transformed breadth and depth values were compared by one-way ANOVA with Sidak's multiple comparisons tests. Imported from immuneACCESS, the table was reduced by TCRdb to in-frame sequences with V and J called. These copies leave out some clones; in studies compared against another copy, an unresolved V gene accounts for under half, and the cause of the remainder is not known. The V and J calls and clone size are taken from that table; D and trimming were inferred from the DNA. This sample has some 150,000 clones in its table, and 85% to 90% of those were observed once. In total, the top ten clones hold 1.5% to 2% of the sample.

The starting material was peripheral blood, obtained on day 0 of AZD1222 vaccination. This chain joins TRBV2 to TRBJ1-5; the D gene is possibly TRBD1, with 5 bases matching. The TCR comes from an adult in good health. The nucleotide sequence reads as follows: TGTGCCAGCAGGGTCCAGGCTAGGGGTCAGCCCCAGCATTTT. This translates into CASRVQARGQPQHF.